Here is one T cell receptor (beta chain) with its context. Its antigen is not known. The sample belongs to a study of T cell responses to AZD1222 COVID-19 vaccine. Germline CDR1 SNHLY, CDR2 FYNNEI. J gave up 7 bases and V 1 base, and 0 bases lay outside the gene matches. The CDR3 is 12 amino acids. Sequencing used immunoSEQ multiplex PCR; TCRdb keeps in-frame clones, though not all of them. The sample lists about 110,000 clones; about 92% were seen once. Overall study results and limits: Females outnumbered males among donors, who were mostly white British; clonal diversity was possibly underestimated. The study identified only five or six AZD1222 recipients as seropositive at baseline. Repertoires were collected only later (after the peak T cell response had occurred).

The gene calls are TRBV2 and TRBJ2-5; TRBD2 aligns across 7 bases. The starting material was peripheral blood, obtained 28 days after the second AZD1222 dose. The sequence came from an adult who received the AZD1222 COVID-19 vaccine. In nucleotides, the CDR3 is TGTGCCAGCAGTGAAGGGGGGGGGACCCAGTACTTC. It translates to CASSEGGGTQYF.